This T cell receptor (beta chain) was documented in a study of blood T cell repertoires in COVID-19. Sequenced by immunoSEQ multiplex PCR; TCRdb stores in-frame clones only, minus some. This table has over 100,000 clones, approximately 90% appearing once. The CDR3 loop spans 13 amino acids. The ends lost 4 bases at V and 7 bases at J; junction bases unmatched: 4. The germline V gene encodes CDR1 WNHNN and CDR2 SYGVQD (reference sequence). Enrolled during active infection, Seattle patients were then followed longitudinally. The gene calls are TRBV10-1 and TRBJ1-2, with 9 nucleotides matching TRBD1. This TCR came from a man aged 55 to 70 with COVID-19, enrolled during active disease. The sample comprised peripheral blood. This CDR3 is CASSAGTGFGYTF. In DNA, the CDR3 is TGCGCCAGCAGTGCCGGGACAGGGTTTGGCTACACCTTC.